The rows below give T cell receptor beta chains drawn from one sample of a study of blood T cell repertoires in COVID-19. Libraries were prepared by immunoSEQ multiplex PCR; TCRdb keeps only in-frame clonotypes and omits some of them. Here the sample spans 150,000 to 200,000 clones, 85% to 95% being singletons. Source material: peripheral blood. Source of these receptors: a woman between 55 and 75 years old with COVID-19, enrolled during active disease. Each CDR3 is given with its conserved first and last residue. D genes are given only for firm matches.

d_call,j_call,v_call,cdr3_aa,cdr3_nt
NA,TRBJ1-4,TRBV3-1/TRBV3-2,CASSLPLGGNEKLFF,TGTGCCAGCAGCCTTCCGCTGGGGGGTAATGAAAAACTGTTTTTT
TRBD1,TRBJ1-2,TRBV11-2,CASSLVGRGRGYTF,TGTGCCAGCAGCTTAGTAGGCAGGGGGCGAGGCTACACCTTC
TRBD2,TRBJ2-5,TRBV9,CASSVGTGGPETQYF,TGTGCCAGCAGCGTAGGAACGGGGGGGCCCGAGACCCAGTACTTC
NA,TRBJ2-2,TRBV4-1,CASSQGSAGRGFTGELFF,TGCGCCAGCAGCCAAGGCTCAGCGGGCAGGGGGTTCACCGGGGAGCTGTTTTTT
TRBD2,TRBJ2-7,TRBV10-3,CAIGQERLAGDEQYF,TGTGCCATCGGTCAGGAAAGACTAGCGGGGGACGAGCAGTACTTC
NA,TRBJ2-7,TRBV6-5,CAGGRGPSYEQYF,TGTGCCGGTGGAAGGGGCCCCTCCTACGAGCAGTACTTC
NA,TRBJ1-2,TRBV12-3/TRBV12-4,CASSLTDSYGYTF,TGTGCCAGCAGTTTAACGGACAGCTATGGCTACACCTTC
NA,TRBJ1-2,TRBV6-1,CASSESRSGYGYTF,TGTGCCAGCAGTGAAAGTCGGAGTGGCTATGGCTACACCTTC
TRBD1,TRBJ1-6,TRBV6-1,CASSEGQGVTLHF,TGTGCCAGCAGTGAGGGACAGGGGGTTACCCTCCACTTT
TRBD1,TRBJ2-7,TRBV6-5,CASAGGYEQYF,TGTGCCAGTGCAGGGGGCTACGAGCAGTACTTC
TRBD1,TRBJ1-6,TRBV2,CASTAGTGPSPLHF,TGTGCCAGCACGGCGGGGACAGGACCTTCACCCCTCCACTTT
NA,TRBJ1-1,TRBV29-1,CSVKGSGTEAFF,TGCAGCGTTAAGGGGTCCGGAACTGAAGCTTTCTTT
TRBD1,TRBJ1-2,TRBV6-5,CASSSWTGGPSGYTF,TGTGCCAGCAGTTCGTGGACAGGGGGGCCTTCGGGCTACACCTTC
TRBD2,TRBJ2-5,TRBV5-6,CASSLVAGARKETQYF,TGTGCCAGCAGCTTGGTTGCGGGAGCCCGGAAAGAGACCCAGTACTTC
TRBD1,TRBJ2-5,TRBV5-4,CASSLPGQGQETQYF,TGTGCCAGCAGCTTGCCGGGACAGGGCCAAGAGACCCAGTACTTC
TRBD1,TRBJ1-2,TRBV11-2,CASSPGQGVRYGYTF,TGTGCCAGCAGCCCTGGACAGGGGGTTCGGTATGGCTACACCTTC
TRBD1,TRBJ1-2,TRBV4-1,CASSIRQGDLSRGYTF,TGCGCCAGCAGCATCCGACAGGGGGACCTCAGTCGAGGCTACACCTTC
NA,TRBJ1-2,TRBV9,CASSPGTQTNYGYTF,TGTGCCAGCAGCCCTGGGACACAAACTAACTATGGCTACACCTTC
NA,TRBJ2-7,TRBV9,CASSISPDYYEQYF,TGTGCCAGCAGCATCAGCCCCGACTACTACGAGCAGTACTTC
TRBD1,TRBJ1-2,TRBV7-8,CASSLFPGQQNYGYTF,TGTGCCAGCAGCTTATTTCCGGGACAGCAAAACTATGGCTACACCTTC
NA,TRBJ1-5,TRBV29-1,CSVGGGETQHF,TGCAGCGTTGGTGGGGGCGAAACCCAGCATTTT
NA,TRBJ2-2,TRBV18,CASSPGHANTGELFF,TGTGCCAGCTCACCGGGACATGCGAACACCGGGGAGCTGTTTTTT
NA,TRBJ1-5,TRBV7-9,CASQSQAGGNQPQHF,TGTGCCAGCCAGTCTCAGGCAGGGGGCAATCAGCCCCAGCATTTT
TRBD1,TRBJ1-6,TRBV18,CASSPRGQADSYNSPLHF,TGTGCCAGCTCACCACGGGGACAGGCCGACTCCTATAATTCACCCCTCCACTTT
TRBD1,TRBJ1-2,TRBV6-2/TRBV6-3,CASSPRTGPYGYTF,TGTGCCAGCAGCCCCAGGACAGGACCCTATGGCTACACCTTC
NA,TRBJ2-7,TRBV6-4,CASSLRGGYEQYF,TGTGCCAGCAGCCTACGGGGAGGCTACGAGCAGTACTTC
TRBD1,TRBJ1-2,TRBV19,CASSISGWTGRNYGYTF,TGTGCCAGTAGTATCAGCGGTTGGACAGGTCGTAACTATGGCTACACCTTC
TRBD1,TRBJ1-2,TRBV3-1/TRBV3-2,CASSPQGVLNYGYTF,TGTGCCAGCAGCCCACAGGGGGTGTTGAACTATGGCTACACCTTC
NA,TRBJ1-6,TRBV7-6,CASSLLSGVNSPLHF,TGTGCCAGCAGCTTACTGTCAGGGGTTAATTCACCCCTCCACTTT